The rows below give T cell receptor beta chains drawn from one sample of a study of technical replicates of blood from a handful of donors. The table came from immunoSEQ multiplex PCR; TCRdb's copy has only in-frame clones and leaves some out. The table includes approximately 49,000 clones, about 93% detected once. Input material: PBMCs. The source of these receptors is a human donor in good health. Some clones in this sample may be carry-over from other donors' samples. The CDR3 runs from the conserved cysteine through the conserved F or W. D genes are given only for firm matches. Clone size is shown for a subset of rows, as once, few, many or a class of expanded clone.

CDR3 length: 16; D gene: TRBD2; V gene: TRBV6-1; J gene: TRBJ2-3; clone size: once; CDR3 protein: CASSEAPAGGGDTQYF; CDR3 DNA: TGTGCCAGCAGTGAAGCCCCAGCGGGAGGAGGAGATACGCAGTATTTT
CDR3 length: 16; D gene: TRBD1; V gene: TRBV27; J gene: TRBJ1-1; clone size: NA; CDR3 protein: CASSLNRGTGDTEAFF; CDR3 DNA: TGTGCCAGCAGCCTGAATAGGGGAACAGGGGACACTGAAGCTTTCTTT
CDR3 length: 12; D gene: NA; V gene: TRBV10-3; J gene: TRBJ2-7; clone size: NA; CDR3 protein: CAISVASVEQYF; CDR3 DNA: TGTGCCATCAGTGTCGCTAGCGTCGAGCAGTACTTC
CDR3 length: 13; D gene: NA; V gene: TRBV29-1; J gene: TRBJ1-1; clone size: NA; CDR3 protein: CSAWDLSNTEAFF; CDR3 DNA: TGCAGCGCTTGGGACTTATCGAACACTGAAGCTTTCTTT
CDR3 length: 16; D gene: NA; V gene: TRBV4-2; J gene: TRBJ1-4; clone size: NA; CDR3 protein: CASSRSSRTEGEKLFF; CDR3 DNA: TGTGCCAGCAGCCGAAGTTCACGGACAGAGGGGGAAAAACTGTTTTTT
CDR3 length: 15; D gene: NA; V gene: TRBV5-6; J gene: TRBJ2-7; clone size: NA; CDR3 protein: CASSLLGTESYEQYF; CDR3 DNA: TGTGCCAGCAGCCTGCTCGGGACTGAGTCCTACGAGCAGTACTTC
CDR3 length: 15; D gene: TRBD1; V gene: TRBV4-2; J gene: TRBJ2-7; clone size: NA; CDR3 protein: CASSQPGTGDDEQYF; CDR3 DNA: TGTGCCAGCAGCCAACCGGGGACAGGGGACGACGAGCAGTACTTC
CDR3 length: 15; D gene: TRBD1; V gene: TRBV5-6; J gene: TRBJ2-7; clone size: NA; CDR3 protein: CASSFWDRPTYEQYF; CDR3 DNA: TGTGCCAGCAGCTTCTGGGACAGGCCCACCTACGAGCAGTACTTC
CDR3 length: 14; D gene: TRBD1; V gene: TRBV25-1; J gene: TRBJ2-1; clone size: NA; CDR3 protein: CASSVTGANNEQFF; CDR3 DNA: TGTGCCAGCAGTGTCACAGGGGCAAACAATGAGCAGTTCTTC
CDR3 length: 18; D gene: NA; V gene: TRBV11-3; J gene: TRBJ2-7; clone size: NA; CDR3 protein: CASSLGAKLSYGQYEQYF; CDR3 DNA: TGTGCCAGCAGCTTAGGAGCGAAATTATCCTACGGCCAATACGAGCAGTACTTC
CDR3 length: 16; D gene: TRBD2; V gene: TRBV7-3; J gene: TRBJ2-7; clone size: NA; CDR3 protein: CASSLGASGMGYEQYF; CDR3 DNA: TGTGCCAGCAGCTTAGGGGCTAGCGGGATGGGGTACGAGCAGTACTTC
CDR3 length: 14; D gene: NA; V gene: TRBV4-1; J gene: TRBJ1-5; clone size: NA; CDR3 protein: CASSKVVENQPQHF; CDR3 DNA: TGCGCCAGCAGCAAGGTAGTGGAGAATCAGCCCCAGCATTTT
CDR3 length: 13; D gene: NA; V gene: TRBV2; J gene: TRBJ2-7; clone size: NA; CDR3 protein: CASTPKPRYEQYF; CDR3 DNA: TGTGCCAGCACCCCTAAACCCAGGTACGAGCAGTACTTC
CDR3 length: 13; D gene: NA; V gene: TRBV18; J gene: TRBJ2-1; clone size: NA; CDR3 protein: CASSRGSGNEQFF; CDR3 DNA: TGTGCCAGCTCCCGGGGGTCAGGTAATGAGCAGTTCTTC
CDR3 length: 13; D gene: TRBD2; V gene: TRBV29-1; J gene: TRBJ2-3; clone size: NA; CDR3 protein: CSVGSGGTDTQYF; CDR3 DNA: TGCAGCGTTGGTAGCGGGGGCACAGATACGCAGTATTTT
CDR3 length: 13; D gene: NA; V gene: TRBV7-7; J gene: TRBJ2-7; clone size: NA; CDR3 protein: CASSLTGTSEQYF; CDR3 DNA: TGTGCCAGCAGCTTGACAGGGACTTCCGAGCAGTACTTC
CDR3 length: 14; D gene: NA; V gene: TRBV30; J gene: TRBJ2-7; clone size: NA; CDR3 protein: CACNGAENLYEQYF; CDR3 DNA: TGTGCCTGCAACGGAGCGGAAAACCTTTACGAGCAGTACTTC
CDR3 length: 16; D gene: TRBD2; V gene: TRBV4-2; J gene: TRBJ2-2; clone size: NA; CDR3 protein: CASRRSGGAVTGELFF; CDR3 DNA: TGTGCCAGCAGAAGAAGCGGGGGGGCCGTCACCGGGGAGCTGTTTTTT
CDR3 length: 15; D gene: NA; V gene: TRBV7-2; J gene: TRBJ1-5; clone size: NA; CDR3 protein: CASTRHPWEGQPQHF; CDR3 DNA: TGTGCCAGCACTCGACACCCTTGGGAGGGTCAGCCCCAGCATTTT
CDR3 length: 15; D gene: NA; V gene: TRBV6-8; J gene: TRBJ1-4; clone size: once; CDR3 protein: CASSRTVATNEKLFF; CDR3 DNA: TGTGCCAGCAGTAGGACAGTAGCAACTAATGAAAAACTGTTTTTT
CDR3 length: 16; D gene: TRBD1; V gene: TRBV9; J gene: TRBJ2-1; clone size: once; CDR3 protein: CASREATGPSYNEQFF; CDR3 DNA: TGTGCCAGCAGGGAGGCGACAGGGCCCTCCTACAATGAGCAGTTCTTC
CDR3 length: 15; D gene: NA; V gene: TRBV5-1; J gene: TRBJ1-6; clone size: NA; CDR3 protein: CASSYEAVYNSPLHF; CDR3 DNA: TGCGCCAGCAGTTATGAGGCCGTGTATAATTCACCCCTCCACTTT
CDR3 length: 14; D gene: NA; V gene: TRBV18; J gene: TRBJ1-1; clone size: NA; CDR3 protein: CASSPRSPGEEAFF; CDR3 DNA: TGTGCCAGCTCACCAAGGAGTCCTGGGGAGGAAGCTTTCTTT